This T cell receptor (beta chain) was identified during a study of blood T cell repertoires in COVID-19. Sequencing was performed with immunoSEQ multiplex PCR; in TCRdb, only in-frame clones are kept and a portion is missing. The sample gives about 400,000 clones, roughly 88% of which show up once; around 0.95% is in the top ten. Germline-derived CDR1 and CDR2 are LGHDT and YNNKEL (reference sequence). The CDR3 contains 16 residues. The V and J ends lost 1 base and 6 bases, in that order; junction bases with no gene match: 5. The material sequenced was PBMCs or T cells enriched from blood (not recorded which). The clonotype comes from a woman in her twenties or thirties with acute COVID-19. The chain joins TRBV3-1 (or the pseudogene TRBV3-2) to TRBJ1-6; TRBD1 aligns across 8 bases. The CDR3 region is CASSQGNRGFNSPLHF. The CDR3 DNA sequence: TGTGCCAGCAGCCAAGGAAACAGGGGGTTTAATTCACCCCTCCACTTT.